Described below is a single T cell receptor (beta chain) sequence and its context. A quantity of about 0.45 to 1 ug RNA underwent reverse transcription using random hexamers. Each CDR3 protein is one row after TCRdb ran MiXCR on the immunoSEQ multiplex PCR reads. The table includes some 100,000 distinct CDR3 sequences, about 96% detected once. This record belongs to a study of CD8 T cells in Susac syndrome. TCR beta sequencing was performed on blood CD8+ and CD4+ T cells. Germline values: CDR1 SQVTM, CDR2 ANQGSEA. J gave up 4 bases and V 6 bases, and 0 bases lay outside the gene matches. The CDR3 contains 13 residues.

This sequence was found in a human donor in good health. Sequenced input: CD4+ T cells from PBMCs. The rearrangement joins TRBV29-1 to TRBJ2-1, with 13 bases lining up with TRBD2. This CDR3 reads CSVGLAGYNEQFF. The CDR3 bases are TGCAGCGTGGGACTAGCGGGGTACAATGAGCAGTTCTTC.